The 13 T cell receptor beta chains listed next were all sequenced from one sample in a study of CD8+CD57+ T cells in acquired aplastic anemia. Whoever was chosen for sequencing had shown CD8+CD57+ cell expansion by flow cytometry. It was genomic DNA that served as the template for profiling TCR beta VDJ and CDR3. MiXCR, run by TCRdb on the reads, gives a single entry per CDR3 protein. The repertoire includes about 470,000 distinct CDR3 sequences, around 32% of them detected once, and under 0.95% sits in the top ten. Material: sorted CD4+, CD8+, or CD8+CD57+ T cells (not recorded which) from PBMCs. These receptors were taken from a human donor with aplastic anemia.

Only a few counts were recorded for this clonotype. A much larger clone differs by one base, so this may be a read error. The chain recombines TRBV7-9 with TRBJ1-5; no firm D call. Germline CDR1 is SEHNR and CDR2 is FQNEAQ (reference sequence). This CDR3 has 13 residues. Trimming shortened V by 9 bases and J by 4 bases, and 13 bases separated the two germline ends. The CDR3 spells CASSSYWNQPQHF. Here the CDR3 DNA reads TGTGCCAGTAGTTCGTACTGGAATCAGCCCCAGCATTTT.

To note about this clonotype: At one of its ends the junction is not consistent with the germline gene, which may arise from a read error. V gene TRBV19 combines with J gene TRBJ2-5; TRBD1 aligns across 7 bases. CDR1 is LNHDA and CDR2 is SQIVND in the germline V gene (reference sequence). There are 15 residues in the CDR3. CDR3 nucleotides: TGTGCCAGTAGGCTGGACAGGAGACTTGAAGAGATCCAGTACTTC. Translation gives CASRLDRRLEEIQYF.

This clonotype was recorded only once. This could be a read error, since a much larger clone is one nucleotide away. V and J are TRBV7-9 and TRBJ2-5, with D uncertain. Germline assignment: CDR1 SEHNR and CDR2 FQNEAQ (reference sequence). The CDR3 spans 12 residues. The CDR3 DNA sequence: TGTGCCGGCAGTGGACACCAAGAGACCCAGTACTTC. Amino acid sequence: CAGSGHQETQYF. The complete variable domain, with remaining parts taken from reference TRBV7-9 and TRBJ2-5, reads DTGVSQNPRHKITKRGQNVTFRCDPISEHNRLYWYRQTLGQGPEFLTYFQNEAQLEKSRLLSDRFSAERPKGSFSTLEIQRTEQGDSAMYLCAGSGHQETQYFGPGTRLLVL.

This clonotype was counted many times. CDR3 bases: TGCAGTGTCCAGCGTGACACTGAAGCTTTCTTT. Protein sequence: CSVQRDTEAFF. The rearrangement uses TRBV20-1 and TRBJ1-1; D is ambiguous. V dropped 7 bases and J dropped 3 bases, with 9 bases sitting between them. Germline CDR1 is DFQATT and CDR2 is SNEGSKA (reference sequence). CDR3 length: 11 residues.

The chain joins TRBV15 to TRBJ2-7; 9 bases map to TRBD1. The CDR3 loop spans 17 amino acids. J gave up 2 bases and V 1 base, and 9 bases lay outside the gene matches. The germline V gene has CDR1 LNHNV and CDR2 YYDKDF (reference sequence). The CDR3 bases are TGTGCCACCAGCAGAGTTAGGGACAGGGTTGGCCCCTACGAGCAGTACTTC. It yields the protein CATSRVRDRVGPYEQYF.

The chain has TRBV15 and TRBJ1-2; D uncertain. Trimming pared 6 bases from V and 8 bases from J, leaving 13 bases between. CDR1 and CDR2 from the germline V gene are LNHNV and YYDKDF (reference sequence). The CDR3 length is 12 residues. CDR3 bases: TGTGCCACCAGGGGCCGGTTCGTCGGCTACACCTTC. Translating gives CATRGRFVGYTF.

This clonotype was picked up many times. The chain carries TRBV20-1 and TRBJ2-7; D call uncertain. Germline V gives CDR1 DFQATT, CDR2 SNEGSKA (reference sequence). Trimming took 1 base from V and 3 from J, leaving 10 bases between them. The CDR3 is 13 amino acids. The CDR3, as DNA: TGCAGTGCTAGAGCCCCTACCGACTACGAGCAGTACTTC. Amino acids: CSARAPTDYEQYF.

This clonotype was found many times. This chain connects TRBV7-8 to TRBJ2-7; no definite D call. The CDR3 contains 12 residues. Looked up from germline, CDR1 is SGHVS and CDR2 is FQNEAQ. With 3 bases removed from V and 1 base from J, the gap between germline ends came to 4 bases. CDR3 region: CASSFVSYEQYF. The CDR3 DNA reads as TGTGCCAGCAGCTTCGTGTCCTACGAGCAGTACTTC.

This chain connects TRBV10-2 to TRBJ1-2; tentative D call: TRBD1 (6 bases). Germline CDR1 and CDR2: WSHSY and SAAADI. Trimming stripped 4 bases from V and 10 bases from J, with 13 bases between. The length of the CDR3 is 12 residues. The CDR3 region has the DNA TGCGCCAGCAGTGCCGGTTGGACAGACTACACCTTC. It yields the protein CASSAGWTDYTF.

The genes are TRBV9 and TRBJ2-7; 8 bases align to TRBD1. The CDR3 has 13 amino acids. Unmatched junction bases numbered 2, after V lost 0 bases and J lost 6 bases. Germline lookup yields CDR1 SGDLS and CDR2 YYNGEE. The CDR3 loop is CASSVGTGLEQYF. The DNA for the CDR3 is TGTGCCAGCAGCGTAGGGACAGGGCTCGAGCAGTACTTC. Drawing the rest from reference TRBV9 and TRBJ2-7, the complete variable domain is DSGVTQTPKHLITATGQRVTLRCSPRSGDLSVYWYQQSLDQGLQFLIQYYNGEERAKGNILERFSAQQFPDLHSELNLSSLELGDSALYFCASSVGTGLEQYFGPGTRLTVT.

In its sample, this clonotype was seen a few times. The chain joins TRBV20-1 to TRBJ2-1; 12 bases agree with TRBD2. Germline lookup yields CDR1 DFQATT and CDR2 SNEGSKA (reference sequence). The CDR3 is 15 amino acids. Germline trimming cut 1 base from V and 5 bases from J; bases unmatched to any gene: 3. CDR3 loop: CSARASGRVNNEQFF. CDR3 in DNA: TGCAGTGCTAGAGCTAGCGGGAGGGTAAACAATGAGCAGTTCTTC.

The genes are TRBV4-3 and TRBJ2-1; 9 positions agree with TRBD1. CDR1 and CDR2 (germline): LGHNA, YSLEER. V lost 1 base to trimming and J lost 15 bases; unmatched junction nucleotides: 7. CDR3 size: 13 residues. The CDR3 protein is CASSQAGQGPSFF. Here the CDR3 DNA reads TGCGCCAGCAGCCAAGCCGGACAGGGGCCATCGTTCTTC.

This clonotype was picked up many times. The chain recombines TRBV20-1 with TRBJ2-7, with 8 bases identical to TRBD2. Germline CDR1 DFQATT, CDR2 SNEGSKA (reference sequence). V was clipped by 6 bases and J by 0 bases; unmatched bases: 4. CDR3 size: 13 residues. The CDR3 loop reads CSATSGPSYEQYF. The CDR3 DNA is TGCAGTGCAACTAGCGGACCCTCCTACGAGCAGTACTTC.